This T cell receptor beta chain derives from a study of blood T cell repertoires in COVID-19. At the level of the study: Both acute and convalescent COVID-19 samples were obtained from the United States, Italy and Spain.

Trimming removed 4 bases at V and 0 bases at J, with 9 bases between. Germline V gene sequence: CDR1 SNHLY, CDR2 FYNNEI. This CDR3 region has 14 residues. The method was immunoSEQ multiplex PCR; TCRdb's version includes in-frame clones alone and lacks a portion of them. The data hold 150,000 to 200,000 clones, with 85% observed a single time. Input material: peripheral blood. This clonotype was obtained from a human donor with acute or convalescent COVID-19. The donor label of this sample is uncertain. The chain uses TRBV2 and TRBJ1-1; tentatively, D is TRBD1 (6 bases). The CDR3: CASSGNRVNTEAFF. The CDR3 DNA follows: TGTGCCAGCAGTGGCAACAGGGTGAACACTGAAGCTTTCTTT.